The rows below give T cell receptor beta chains drawn from one sample of a study of T cell responses to AZD1222 COVID-19 vaccine. TCRdb's table, derived via immunoSEQ multiplex PCR, lists solely in-frame clones and lacks some. The sample records 160,000 or so clones, 70% to 90% being singletons. The source was peripheral blood, collected on day 0 of AZD1222 vaccination. These receptors were collected from an adult in good health. Both conserved end residues are part of each CDR3. Each record gives: J gene, V gene, D gene, clone size, CDR3 DNA, CDR3 protein. The D gene is left open where the match is weak. The size entry is marked missing in some rows and otherwise reads once, few, many or a size class.

>TRBJ1-2|TRBV24-1|TRBD1|few
TGTGCCACCAGTGACCCGGGACAGGGGGCTAACTATGGCTACACCTTC
CATSDPGQGANYGYTF
>TRBJ2-3|TRBV9|-|once
TGTGCCAGCAGCGTAGGCGACACTCGCGCCACAGATACGCAGTATTTT
CASSVGDTRATDTQYF
>TRBJ2-1|TRBV9|-|-
TGTGCCAGCAGCGTAGGACAGCCTACCTCCTACAATGAGCAGTTCTTC
CASSVGQPTSYNEQFF
>TRBJ1-3|TRBV2|TRBD1|-
TGTGCCAGCTCGCAAATGAGGGGGACAGGGACTGGAAACACCATATATTTT
CASSQMRGTGTGNTIYF
>TRBJ1-1|TRBV7-9|-|-
TGTGCCAGCAGCCGTCAAACCGACAGGAGCGGCACTGAAGCTTTCTTT
CASSRQTDRSGTEAFF
>TRBJ1-1|TRBV7-2|-|once
TGTGCCAGCAGCCAGGACACCGGGTCGTGGAACACTGAAGCTTTCTTT
CASSQDTGSWNTEAFF
>TRBJ1-4|TRBV7-9|-|-
TGTGCCAGCAGGAAACAAGGAACAACTAATGAAAAACTGTTTTTT
CASRKQGTTNEKLFF
>TRBJ2-2|TRBV19|-|-
TGTGCCAGTAGTATGAAGGCAGCGAACACCGGGGAGCTGTTTTTT
CASSMKAANTGELFF
>TRBJ1-4|TRBV30|-|once
TGTGCCTGGAGTTCCGGTCGTACTGGAGAAAAACTGTTTTTT
CAWSSGRTGEKLFF
>TRBJ1-2|TRBV5-1|-|-
TGCGCCAGCAGCTTGGATATTCGGGCGGTGAACTATGGCTACACCTTC
CASSLDIRAVNYGYTF
>TRBJ2-1|TRBV5-1|TRBD2|once
TGCGCCAGCAGCTCCGCTAGCGGGACTTACAATGAGCAGTTCTTC
CASSSASGTYNEQFF
>TRBJ2-5|TRBV6-5|-|-
TGTGCCAGCAGTTACTCGGCAGGGCCGGAGACCCAGTACTTC
CASSYSAGPETQYF
>TRBJ1-1|TRBV5-1|TRBD1|-
TGCGCCAGCAGCTTGGGGGCAGGGGGCGCGGAGACTGAAGCTTTCTTT
CASSLGAGGAETEAFF
>TRBJ1-5|TRBV13|-|-
TGTGCCAGCAGCCTAGGGATGGGGAGCAATCAGCCCCAGCATTTT
CASSLGMGSNQPQHF
>TRBJ2-1|TRBV5-1|-|-
TGCGCCAGCAGCTTGGTGCAGGCGAGAAATGAGCAGTTCTTC
CASSLVQARNEQFF
>TRBJ1-2|TRBV27|-|-
TGTGCCAGCAGGGGCACTTTGGGCTATGGCTACACCTTC
CASRGTLGYGYTF
>TRBJ2-3|TRBV30|-|few
TGTGCCTGGACCCCAGCCGGCACCACAGATACGCAGTATTTT
CAWTPAGTTDTQYF
>TRBJ1-1|TRBV2|TRBD1|once
TGTGCCAGCAGAGGGGACAGGGTGAACACTGAAGCTTTCTTT
CASRGDRVNTEAFF
>TRBJ1-6|TRBV5-1|TRBD1|-
TGCGCCAGCAGCGCCTCCGGACAGGGAGATAATTCACCCCTCCACTTT
CASSASGQGDNSPLHF
>TRBJ2-5|TRBV4-3|-|-
TGCGCCAGCAGCCAGGACATGGGTGGGACCCAGTACTTC
CASSQDMGGTQYF
>TRBJ2-7|TRBV9|TRBD2|-
TGTGCCAGCAGCCCCGGACTAGCGGCCTACGAGCAGTACTTC
CASSPGLAAYEQYF
>TRBJ2-7|TRBV5-1|-|-
TGCGCCAGCAGCTCGCGGACAGGGGCGGGAGGCGAGCAGTACTTC
CASSSRTGAGGEQYF
>TRBJ1-5|TRBV19|TRBD1|-
TGTGCCAGTAGTACGACCGGGACAGGGGGTAGCAATCAGCCCCAGCATTTT
CASSTTGTGGSNQPQHF
>TRBJ1-1|TRBV30|-|once
TGTGCCTGGAGACAGACAGAGCACACTGAAGCTTTCTTT
CAWRQTEHTEAFF
>TRBJ1-4|TRBV2|-|-
TGTGCCACCAGGGGAGGAGTTGCAACTAATGAAAAACTGTTTTTT
CATRGGVATNEKLFF
>TRBJ2-2|TRBV4-1|TRBD2|few
TGCGCCAGCAGATCGCTAGCGGGGGGGTACACCGGGGAGCTGTTTTTT
CASRSLAGGYTGELFF
>TRBJ1-5|TRBV19|-|-
TGTGCCAGTGACTCATTCGGGGAGAGTCCCCAGCATTTT
CASDSFGESPQHF
>TRBJ2-1|TRBV11-1|-|-
TGTGCCAGCAGCTCAGAATCTTACAATGAGCAGTTCTTC
CASSSESYNEQFF
>TRBJ2-3|TRBV30|TRBD2|-
TGTGCCCGCACGGGACTAGCGGGGGGATACACAGATACGCAGTATTTT
CARTGLAGGYTDTQYF
>TRBJ2-2|TRBV6-4|-|-
TGTGCCAGCAGTGTTATTTCGAACGGGGAGCTGTTTTTT
CASSVISNGELFF
>TRBJ1-1|TRBV29-1|-|-
TGCAGCGCCATAGCCCCGGGGACGGGAAACACTGAAGCTTTCTTT
CSAIAPGTGNTEAFF
>TRBJ2-7|TRBV28|-|once
TGTGCCAGCACTAGCCCCGGGGAACAGTACTTC
CASTSPGEQYF
>TRBJ1-3|TRBV21-1|-|-
TGTGCCAGCAGCAATGGTACCCGGACAGGGGGCGCGAAAGGAAACACCATATATTTT
CASSNGTRTGGAKGNTIYF
>TRBJ2-7|TRBV30|-|-
TGTGCCTGGAGCCTGGGAGCGACGGGGGAGCAGTACTTC
CAWSLGATGEQYF
>TRBJ1-1|TRBV19|-|-
TGTGCCAGTACCCTGACAGGGAACACTGAAGCTTTCTTT
CASTLTGNTEAFF
>TRBJ2-3|TRBV15|-|-
TGTGCCACCAGCCGACGGACAGCTAGCACAGATACGCAGTATTTT
CATSRRTASTDTQYF
>TRBJ2-7|TRBV5-1|TRBD1|-
TGCGCCAGCAGCGTTAGGACAGGGGGGTCCTACGAGCAGTACTTC
CASSVRTGGSYEQYF
>TRBJ1-2|TRBV28|-|-
TGTGCCAGCAGTTCTGGAGTCAACTATGGCTACACCTTC
CASSSGVNYGYTF
>TRBJ1-1|TRBV4-3|-|few
TGCGCCAGCAGCCAAGAGTGGGCGACTGAAGCTTTCTTT
CASSQEWATEAFF
>TRBJ1-6|TRBV27|TRBD1|-
TGTGCCAGCAGGGATAGACAGGGGTATAATTCACCCCTCCACTTT
CASRDRQGYNSPLHF
>TRBJ2-5|TRBV25-1|-|-
TGTGCCAGCAGTGAATATGCCCGGGGATGGGAGACCCAGTACTTC
CASSEYARGWETQYF
>TRBJ1-6|TRBV4-1|-|-
TGCGCCAGCAGCCAAGGCGAAGACTATAATTCACCCCTCCACTTT
CASSQGEDYNSPLHF
>TRBJ2-1|TRBV28|TRBD1|-
TGTGCCAGCAGTTTGACAGGGATTTTGTACAATGAGCAGTTCTTC
CASSLTGILYNEQFF
>TRBJ2-1|TRBV28|-|-
TGTGCCAGCAGTTTAGTGGGGGGGCCCAACAATGAGCAGTTCTTC
CASSLVGGPNNEQFF
>TRBJ1-1|TRBV9|-|once
TGTGCCAGCAGCGTAGGGGGGCTCCGGAACACTGAAGCTTTCTTT
CASSVGGLRNTEAFF
>TRBJ2-5|TRBV30|-|-
TGTGCCTGGAGCCTACTAGGTCCAGAGACCCAGTACTTC
CAWSLLGPETQYF
>TRBJ2-1|TRBV3-1/TRBV3-2|-|-
TGTGCCAGCAGCCAAGATACCGGACATCAGTTCTTC
CASSQDTGHQFF
>TRBJ1-1|TRBV29-1|-|-
TGCAGCGTTGTTGGTAGTAAGTTCACTGAAGCTTTCTTT
CSVVGSKFTEAFF
>TRBJ1-4|TRBV5-5|-|once
TGTGCCAGCAGCTTGGATACAGGGAGACGCGAAAAACTGTTTTTT
CASSLDTGRREKLFF
>TRBJ1-5|TRBV29-1|TRBD1|-
TGCAGCGTTCGGGGAGGGGGCTGGAATCAGCCCCAGCATTTT
CSVRGGGWNQPQHF
>TRBJ1-6|TRBV10-3|TRBD1|-
TGTGCCATCAGTGAGCGGACAGGGGGTCATCGTAATTCACCCCTCCACTTT
CAISERTGGHRNSPLHF
>TRBJ1-5|TRBV7-8|-|-
TGTGCCAGCAGCCAGGCTGGGGGCGTCAATCAGCCCCAGCATTTT
CASSQAGGVNQPQHF
>TRBJ2-7|TRBV27|-|-
TGTGCCAGCAGTCCACTGGGGGTAATGAACGAGCAGTACTTC
CASSPLGVMNEQYF
>TRBJ1-5|TRBV19|TRBD1|-
TGTGCCAGTAGTACCGGGACAGGCTCCAATCAGCCCCAGCATTTT
CASSTGTGSNQPQHF
>TRBJ1-4|TRBV10-3|TRBD1|-
TGTGCCATCAGTACCGGACAGGGAGGTGAAAAACTGTTTTTT
CAISTGQGGEKLFF
>TRBJ1-5|TRBV7-2|-|-
TGTGCCAGCAGGCCACAGGGTAATTCCAATCAGCCCCAGCATTTT
CASRPQGNSNQPQHF
>TRBJ1-2|TRBV7-3|TRBD1|-
TGTGCCAGCAGCTTAACAGGGCCGGGACAGGGCTCCAACTATGGCTACACCTTC
CASSLTGPGQGSNYGYTF
>TRBJ2-5|TRBV9|TRBD2|-
TGTGCCAGCAGCGTGGGACTAGCTGGGATGGAGACCCAGTACTTC
CASSVGLAGMETQYF